Given below is one T cell receptor beta chain in context. Its antigen is not identified. This entry comes from a study of OX40 agonist ivuxolimab in advanced cancers. In the study overall: Patients were infused with ivuxolimab every 2 weeks at 0.01 to 10 mg/kg. Dose-escalation patients were diagnosed with hepatocellular carcinoma, melanoma, renal cell cancer or head and neck cancer. Three individuals attained partial responses, comprising one hepatocellular carcinoma case and two cutaneous melanoma cases. Study-level points and caveats: The work left the antigen specificity of expanded peripheral T cells undetermined.

Germline V lookup: CDR1 SGHRS, CDR2 YFSETQ. V lost 0 bases to trimming and J lost 9 bases, with 10 bases between them. The CDR3 contains 13 residues. Some clones are missing from TCRdb's copy, which holds only in-frame ones; the method was immunoSEQ multiplex PCR. The repertoire consists of tens of thousands of clones, with approximately 87% occurring once and the leading ten covering 5.2%. The receptor was isolated from an adult with an advanced solid tumor such as melanoma, head and neck, liver or kidney cancer. V usage is TRBV5-1 and J usage is TRBJ2-1; the D gene is possibly TRBD1 (7 bases). The specimen comprised CD4+ or CD8+ T cells sorted from blood, sampled in a trial of the OX40 agonist ivuxolimab. The CDR3 nucleotides are TGCGCCAGCAGCTTGGACCAGGGGGGTGAGCAGTTCTTC. Its protein is CASSLDQGGEQFF.